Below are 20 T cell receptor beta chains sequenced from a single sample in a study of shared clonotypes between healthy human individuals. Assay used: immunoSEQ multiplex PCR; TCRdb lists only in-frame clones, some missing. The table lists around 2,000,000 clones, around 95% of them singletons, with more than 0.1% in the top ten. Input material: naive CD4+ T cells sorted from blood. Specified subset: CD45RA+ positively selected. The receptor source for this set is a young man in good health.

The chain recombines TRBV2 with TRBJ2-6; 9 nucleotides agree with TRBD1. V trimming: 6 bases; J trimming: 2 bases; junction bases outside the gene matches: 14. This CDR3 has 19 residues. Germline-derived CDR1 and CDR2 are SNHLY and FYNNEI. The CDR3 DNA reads TGTGCCAGCAGGGCTTACCGGGACAGGGTGCTTACTGGGGCCAACGTCCTGACTTTC. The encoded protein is CASRAYRDRVLTGANVLTF. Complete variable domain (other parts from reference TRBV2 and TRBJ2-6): EPEVTQTPSHQVTQMGQEVILRCVPISNHLYFYWYRQILGQKVEFLVSFYNNEISEKSEIFDDQFSVERPDGSNFTLKIRSTKLEDSAMYFCASRAYRDRVLTGANVLTFGAGSRLTVL.

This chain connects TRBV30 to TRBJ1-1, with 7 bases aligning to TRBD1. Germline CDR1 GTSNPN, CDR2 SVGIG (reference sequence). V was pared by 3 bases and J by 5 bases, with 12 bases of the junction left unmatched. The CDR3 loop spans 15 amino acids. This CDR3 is CAWSRLGQGGTEAFF. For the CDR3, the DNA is TGTGCCTGGAGCCGACTAGGGCAGGGGGGAACTGAAGCTTTCTTT.

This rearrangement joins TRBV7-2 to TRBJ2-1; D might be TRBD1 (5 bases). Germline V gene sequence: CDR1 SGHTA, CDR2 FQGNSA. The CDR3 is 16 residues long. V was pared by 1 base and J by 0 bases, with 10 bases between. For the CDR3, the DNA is TGTGCCAGCAGCTTAGGAGACAGAGGCTCCTACAATGAGCAGTTCTTC. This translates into CASSLGDRGSYNEQFF.

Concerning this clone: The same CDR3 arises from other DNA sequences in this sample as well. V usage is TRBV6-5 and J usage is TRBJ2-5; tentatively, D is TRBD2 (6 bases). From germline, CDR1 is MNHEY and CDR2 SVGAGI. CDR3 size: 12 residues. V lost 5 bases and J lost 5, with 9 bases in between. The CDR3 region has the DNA TGTGCCAGCAGTCGCGGGGAGGAGACCCAGTACTTC. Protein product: CASSRGEETQYF.

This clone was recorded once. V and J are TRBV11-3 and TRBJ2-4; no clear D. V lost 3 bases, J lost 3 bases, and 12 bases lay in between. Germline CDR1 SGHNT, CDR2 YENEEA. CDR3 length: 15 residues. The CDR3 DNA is TGTGCCAGCAGCTTCCAGCGACAAAGCAAAAACATTCAGTACTTC. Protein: CASSFQRQSKNIQYF.

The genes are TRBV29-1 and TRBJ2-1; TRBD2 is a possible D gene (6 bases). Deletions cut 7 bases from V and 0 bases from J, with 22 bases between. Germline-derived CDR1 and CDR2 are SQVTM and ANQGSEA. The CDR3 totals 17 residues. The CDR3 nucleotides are TGCAGCGGATCGGTACTAGCTGGCCCAAGCTCCTACAATGAGCAGTTCTTC. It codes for CSGSVLAGPSSYNEQFF.

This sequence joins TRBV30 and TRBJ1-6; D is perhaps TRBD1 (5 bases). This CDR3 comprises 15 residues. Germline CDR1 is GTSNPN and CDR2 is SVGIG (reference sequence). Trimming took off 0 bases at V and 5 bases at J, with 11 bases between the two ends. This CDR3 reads CAWSVRERNNSPLHF. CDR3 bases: TGTGCCTGGAGTGTCAGGGAGAGGAATAATTCACCCCTCCACTTT.

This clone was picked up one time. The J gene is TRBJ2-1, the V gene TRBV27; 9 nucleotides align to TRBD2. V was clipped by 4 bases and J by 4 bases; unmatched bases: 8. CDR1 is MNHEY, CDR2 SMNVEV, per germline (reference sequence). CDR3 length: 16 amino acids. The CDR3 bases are TGTGCCAGCAGTTCTGTTAGCGGGGGACAGTACAATGAGCAGTTCTTC. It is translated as CASSSVSGGQYNEQFF.

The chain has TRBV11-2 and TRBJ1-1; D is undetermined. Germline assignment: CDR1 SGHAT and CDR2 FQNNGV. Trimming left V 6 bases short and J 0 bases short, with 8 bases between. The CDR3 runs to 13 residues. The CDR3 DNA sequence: TGTGCCAGCAGTCAGGTCATGAACACTGAAGCTTTCTTT. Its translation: CASSQVMNTEAFF.

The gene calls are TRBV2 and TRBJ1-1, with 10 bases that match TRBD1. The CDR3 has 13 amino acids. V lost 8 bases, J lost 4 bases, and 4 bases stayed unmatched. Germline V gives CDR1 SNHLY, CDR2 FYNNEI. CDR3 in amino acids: CASRDRGTTEAFF. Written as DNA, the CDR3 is TGTGCCAGCCGGGACAGGGGAACCACTGAAGCTTTCTTT.

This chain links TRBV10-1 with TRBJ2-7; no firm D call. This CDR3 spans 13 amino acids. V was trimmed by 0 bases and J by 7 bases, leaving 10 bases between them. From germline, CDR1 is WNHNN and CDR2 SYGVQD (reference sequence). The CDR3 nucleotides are TGCGCCAGCAGTGAGTCCGAAGTTGGGGAGCAGTACTTC. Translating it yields CASSESEVGEQYF.

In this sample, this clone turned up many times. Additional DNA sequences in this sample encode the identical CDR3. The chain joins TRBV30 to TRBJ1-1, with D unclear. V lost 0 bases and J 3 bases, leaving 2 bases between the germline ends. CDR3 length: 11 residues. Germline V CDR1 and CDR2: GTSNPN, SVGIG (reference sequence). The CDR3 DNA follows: TGTGCCTGGAGTGTTTACACTGAAGCTTTCTTT. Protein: CAWSVYTEAFF.

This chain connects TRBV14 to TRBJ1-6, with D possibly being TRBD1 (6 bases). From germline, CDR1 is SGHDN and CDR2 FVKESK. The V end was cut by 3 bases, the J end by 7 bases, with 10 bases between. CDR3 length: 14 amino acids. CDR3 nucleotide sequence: TGTGCCAGCAGCCAGGATACAGGGAATTCACCCCTCCACTTT. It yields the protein CASSQDTGNSPLHF.

In nucleotides, the CDR3 is TGCGCCAGCAGTGCTGAGTCCATGAACACTGAAGCTTTCTTT. The encoded protein is CASSAESMNTEAFF. V usage is TRBV10-1 and J usage is TRBJ1-1; D is uncertain. This CDR3 has 14 residues. The V and J ends lost 4 bases and 0 bases respectively, with 9 bases between them. Germline-derived CDR1 and CDR2 are WNHNN and SYGVQD (reference sequence).

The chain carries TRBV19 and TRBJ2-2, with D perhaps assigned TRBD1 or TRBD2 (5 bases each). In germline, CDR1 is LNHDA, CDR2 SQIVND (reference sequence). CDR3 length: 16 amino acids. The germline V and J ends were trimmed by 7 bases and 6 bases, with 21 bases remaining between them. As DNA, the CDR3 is TGTGCCAGTACCGACTACGGTCCCCCGGGGCCCGGGGAGCTGTTTTTT. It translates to CASTDYGPPGPGELFF. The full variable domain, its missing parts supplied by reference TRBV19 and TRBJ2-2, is DGGITQSPKYLFRKEGQNVTLSCEQNLNHDAMYWYRQDPGQGLRLIYYSQIVNDFQKGDIAEGYSVSREKKESFPLTVTSAQKNPTAFYLCASTDYGPPGPGELFFGEGSRLTVL.

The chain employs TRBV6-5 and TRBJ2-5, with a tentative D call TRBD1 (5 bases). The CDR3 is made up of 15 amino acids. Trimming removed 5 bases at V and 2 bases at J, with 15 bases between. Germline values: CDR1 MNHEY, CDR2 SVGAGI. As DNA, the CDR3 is TGTGCCAGCAGTCCAGGGATAAGGGGTCAAGAGACCCAGTACTTC. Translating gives CASSPGIRGQETQYF.

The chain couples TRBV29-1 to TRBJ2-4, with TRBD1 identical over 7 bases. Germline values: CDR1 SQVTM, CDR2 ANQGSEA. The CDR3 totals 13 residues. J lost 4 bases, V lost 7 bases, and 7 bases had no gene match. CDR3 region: CSGTDREKNIQYF. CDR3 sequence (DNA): TGCAGCGGTACAGACAGGGAAAAAAACATTCAGTACTTC. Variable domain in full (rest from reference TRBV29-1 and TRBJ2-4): SAVISQKPSRDICQRGTSLTIQCQVDSQVTMMFWYRQQPGQSLTLIATANQGSEATYESGFVIDKFPISRPNLTFSTLTVSNMSPEDSSIYLCSGTDREKNIQYFGAGTRLSVL.

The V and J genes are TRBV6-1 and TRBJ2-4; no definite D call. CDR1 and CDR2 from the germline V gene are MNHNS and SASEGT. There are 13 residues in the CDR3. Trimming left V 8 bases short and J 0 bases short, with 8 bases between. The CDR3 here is CASSDTAKNIQYF. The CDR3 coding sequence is TGTGCCAGCTCCGACACAGCCAAAAACATTCAGTACTTC.

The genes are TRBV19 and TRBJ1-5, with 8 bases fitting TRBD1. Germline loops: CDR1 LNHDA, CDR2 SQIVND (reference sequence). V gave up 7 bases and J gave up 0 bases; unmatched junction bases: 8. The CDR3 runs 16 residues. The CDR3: CASTTTGVYSNQPQHF. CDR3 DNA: TGTGCCAGTACCACGACAGGGGTTTATAGCAATCAGCCCCAGCATTTT.

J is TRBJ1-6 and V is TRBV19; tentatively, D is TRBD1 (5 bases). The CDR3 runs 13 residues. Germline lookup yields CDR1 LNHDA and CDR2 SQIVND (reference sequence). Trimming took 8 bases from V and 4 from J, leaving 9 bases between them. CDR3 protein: CASSAGYNSPLHF. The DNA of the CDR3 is TGTGCCAGTTCAGCAGGGTATAATTCACCCCTCCACTTT.